This TCR beta chain emerged from a study of blood T cell repertoires in COVID-19. CDR1 and CDR2 from the germline V gene are SQVTM and ANQGSEA. V lost 1 base, J lost 5 bases, and 17 bases lay in between. There are 15 residues in the CDR3. Method: immunoSEQ multiplex PCR; TCRdb's copy keeps in-frame clones and lacks some. In the table there are over 200,000 clones, around 80% of which are singletons. The V gene is TRBV29-1, the J gene TRBJ1-2; D is unclear. The TCR sequence derives from a human donor in a cohort sampled during active COVID-19. The source material was peripheral blood. CDR3 in DNA: TGCAGCGTTGAAGGGGGAGGGAGCTCAAAATATGGCTACACCTTC. Translated, it gives CSVEGGGSSKYGYTF.